This TCR beta chain was recorded in a study of blood T cell repertoires in COVID-19. Study at large: From the United States, Italy and Spain came samples of acute and convalescent COVID-19.

Germline assignment: CDR1 MNHEY and CDR2 SMNVEV (reference sequence). The ends lost 10 bases at V and 7 bases at J; junction bases unmatched: 8. This CDR3 has 13 residues. Sequencing used immunoSEQ multiplex PCR; TCRdb keeps in-frame clones, though not all of them. The repertoire holds about 270,000 clones, approximately 83% seen once, with over 8.5% in the top ten. This sequence originates from a woman aged 50 to 65 who had recovered from COVID-19. Sample: peripheral blood. The chain recombines TRBV27 with TRBJ1-5; 9 nucleotides align to TRBD1. CDR3 nucleotide sequence: TGTGCCATCACAGGGGGCGCAGGGCAGCCCCAGCATTTT. It translates to CAITGGAGQPQHF.